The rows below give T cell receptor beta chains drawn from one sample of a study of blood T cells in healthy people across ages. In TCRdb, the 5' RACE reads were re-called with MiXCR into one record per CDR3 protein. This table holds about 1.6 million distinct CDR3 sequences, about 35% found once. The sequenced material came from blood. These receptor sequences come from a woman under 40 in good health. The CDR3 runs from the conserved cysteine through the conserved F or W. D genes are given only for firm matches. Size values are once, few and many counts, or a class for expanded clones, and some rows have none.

CAIAGDRGYEQYF,TGTGCCATCGCTGGGGACAGGGGCTACGAGCAGTACTTC,TRBV10-3,TRBD1,13,TRBJ2-7,many
CASSLRTGSGTGELFF,TGTGCCAGCAGCTTACGGACAGGGTCGGGCACCGGGGAGCTGTTTTTT,TRBV5-5,TRBD1,16,TRBJ2-2,NA
CASSLVGGTSYNEQFF,TGTGCCAGCAGCTTAGTTGGCGGGACCTCCTACAATGAGCAGTTCTTC,TRBV7-8,NA,16,TRBJ2-1,NA
CASSFYPVWADSPEGYEQYF,TGTGCCAGCAGTTTTTATCCTGTATGGGCCGACAGTCCGGAGGGCTACGAGCAGTACTTC,TRBV27,NA,20,TRBJ2-7,NA
CASRSGGARDEQFF,TGTGCCAGCAGATCGGGGGGGGCAAGGGATGAGCAGTTCTTC,TRBV6-1,TRBD2,14,TRBJ2-1,NA
CASSRNREGAYEQYF,TGTGCCAGCAGCCGAAACAGGGAGGGTGCCTACGAGCAGTACTTC,TRBV7-6,NA,15,TRBJ2-7,few
CSAPGLVLNEQFF,TGCAGTGCTCCGGGACTAGTATTAAATGAGCAGTTCTTC,TRBV20-1,TRBD2,13,TRBJ2-1,NA
CSASGTGRREKLFF,TGCAGCGCTTCAGGGACAGGGAGGAGGGAAAAACTGTTTTTT,TRBV29-1,TRBD1,14,TRBJ1-4,many
CTSSRLPQTGTSLGNEQFF,TGTACCAGCAGTCGCCTTCCCCAGACCGGGACTAGCCTTGGCAATGAGCAGTTCTTC,TRBV7-9,TRBD2,19,TRBJ2-1,NA
CASSPQRGAGTGELFF,TGCGCCAGCAGCCCCCAACGTGGGGCGGGCACCGGGGAGCTGTTTTTT,TRBV5-1,NA,16,TRBJ2-2,NA
CASSANTGTQYF,TGTGCCAGCAGTGCTAACACCGGGACCCAGTACTTC,TRBV25-1,NA,12,TRBJ2-5,few
CSVKTGLNTDTQYF,TGCAGCGTTAAGACAGGCCTGAACACAGATACGCAGTATTTT,TRBV29-1,NA,14,TRBJ2-3,NA
CSASLAGPVQSGVQGYGYTF,TGCAGTGCTAGCCTGGCGGGCCCTGTCCAATCGGGCGTCCAAGGCTATGGCTACACCTTC,TRBV20-1,NA,20,TRBJ1-2,NA
CASSERGRTGQAQFF,TGTGCCAGCAGTGAAAGGGGCAGGACCGGGCAGGCCCAGTTCTTC,TRBV2,NA,15,TRBJ2-1,once
CASRPSGGNQPQHF,TGTGCCAGCAGGCCCTCAGGGGGCAATCAGCCCCAGCATTTT,TRBV27,NA,14,TRBJ1-5,NA
CASSLTSIPYEQYF,TGTGCCAGCAGCTTAACGAGCATTCCTTACGAGCAGTACTTC,TRBV7-3,NA,14,TRBJ2-7,NA
CSARTSWETQYF,TGCAGTGCGAGGACTAGCTGGGAGACCCAGTACTTC,TRBV20-1,TRBD2,12,TRBJ2-5,NA
CASSLGPGERNEQFF,TGTGCCAGCAGCTTAGGTCCAGGGGAACGCAATGAGCAGTTCTTC,TRBV7-7,NA,15,TRBJ2-1,NA
CASSQESRTTGGYGYTF,TGTGCCAGCAGCCAAGAAAGCAGGACGACCGGGGGCTATGGCTACACCTTC,TRBV4-2,NA,17,TRBJ1-2,NA
CASSVWDRDNYGYTF,TGTGCCAGCAGCGTCTGGGACAGGGATAACTATGGCTACACCTTC,TRBV3-1,TRBD1,15,TRBJ1-2,NA
CASSLALTSSSGANVLTF,TGTGCCAGCAGCTTAGCGTTGACATCCAGCTCTGGGGCCAACGTCCTGACTTTC,TRBV7-2,NA,18,TRBJ2-6,few
CASSPSLAGDIYEQFF,TGTGCCAGCAGCCCCTCACTAGCGGGAGATATCTATGAGCAGTTCTTC,TRBV7-3,TRBD2,16,TRBJ2-1,NA
CASSQGVLWTEAFF,TGTGCCAGCAGCCAAGGCGTGCTCTGGACAGAAGCTTTCTTT,TRBV3-1,NA,14,TRBJ1-1,NA
CASSPPPATYNEQFF,TGTGCCAGCAGCCCTCCCCCGGCAACTTACAATGAGCAGTTCTTC,TRBV28,NA,15,TRBJ2-1,NA
CASSPQGALYETQYF,TGTGCCAGCAGCCCTCAGGGGGCTCTGTACGAGACCCAGTACTTC,TRBV7-3,TRBD1,15,TRBJ2-5,few
CSVPGWAGSYEQYF,TGCAGTGTCCCCGGGTGGGCGGGCTCCTACGAGCAGTACTTC,TRBV20-1,NA,14,TRBJ2-7,few
CSALTGGFTEAFF,TGCAGCGCCCTGACAGGGGGCTTCACTGAAGCTTTCTTT,TRBV29-1,TRBD1,13,TRBJ1-1,NA
CASSPQGVGYEQYF,TGCGCCAGCAGCCCACAGGGGGTGGGGTACGAGCAGTACTTC,TRBV4-1,TRBD1,14,TRBJ2-7,many
CASNPNRIRETQYF,TGTGCCAGCAACCCGAATCGCATTCGAGAGACCCAGTACTTC,TRBV6-1,NA,14,TRBJ2-5,NA
CASSWGTSGSFPFF,TGTGCCAGCAGCTGGGGGACTAGCGGGAGTTTCCCGTTCTTC,TRBV7-2,TRBD2,14,TRBJ2-1,NA
CASSIPSSQESELAGGTYNEQFF,TGTGCCAGCAGCATACCCTCATCACAGGAGTCCGAACTAGCGGGAGGCACCTACAATGAGCAGTTCTTC,TRBV11-1,TRBD2,23,TRBJ2-1,NA
CASRPKREGGDEQFF,TGCGCCAGCAGACCCAAGCGGGAGGGCGGTGATGAGCAGTTCTTC,TRBV6-5,TRBD2,15,TRBJ2-1,NA
CASRRLGADSEKLFF,TGTGCCTCAAGGAGGTTGGGGGCGGACAGTGAAAAACTGTTTTTT,TRBV30,NA,15,TRBJ1-4,NA
CASSRPGLGVNTQYF,TGTGCCAGCAGCCGACCGGGACTGGGGGTGAATACGCAGTATTTT,TRBV11-2,NA,15,TRBJ2-3,NA
CSARGGKTGPLRGELFF,TGCAGTGCTAGAGGAGGGAAAACAGGGCCTCTTAGGGGGGAGCTGTTTTTT,TRBV20-1,NA,17,TRBJ2-2,NA
CATSDSGGGRNEQFF,TGTGCCACCAGTGATTCGGGCGGGGGACGGAATGAGCAGTTCTTC,TRBV24-1,TRBD2,15,TRBJ2-1,NA
CSAFASGGKYEQYF,TGCAGTGCTTTCGCTAGCGGGGGGAAGTACGAGCAGTACTTC,TRBV20-1,TRBD2,14,TRBJ2-7,NA
CASSSTRRQETQYF,TGTGCCAGCAGCTCGACTAGACGTCAAGAGACCCAGTACTTC,TRBV7-9,NA,14,TRBJ2-5,once
CASSEGSGVYNSPLHF,TGTGCCAGCAGTGAGGGGTCAGGGGTCTATAATTCACCCCTCCACTTT,TRBV6-1,NA,16,TRBJ1-6,NA
CASSSSAGLGYTF,TGTGCCAGCAGTTCCTCCGCAGGGCTTGGCTACACCTTC,TRBV12-3/TRBV12-4,NA,13,TRBJ1-2,few
CASSQGPGGYYNEQFF,TGTGCCAGCAGCCAAGGCCCAGGGGGCTACTACAATGAGCAGTTCTTC,TRBV4-2,TRBD1,16,TRBJ2-1,NA
CSPRQPANCGYTF,TGCAGTCCCCGACAGCCTGCTAACTGTGGCTACACCTTC,TRBV20-1,NA,13,TRBJ1-2,NA
CSAQPPNTISDQYF,TGCAGTGCCCAACCCCCCAATACCATTTCAGATCAGTACTTC,TRBV20-1,NA,14,TRBJ2-7,NA
CASNPRNGAYNEQFF,TGTGCCAGCAACCCAAGGAACGGAGCTTACAATGAGCAGTTCTTC,TRBV6-2/TRBV6-3,NA,15,TRBJ2-1,NA
CVSSLEGRLAGTYEQYF,TGTGTCAGCAGCTTAGAGGGTCGACTAGCGGGGACCTACGAGCAGTACTTC,TRBV7-2,TRBD2,17,TRBJ2-7,NA
CASSFPDRSYGYTF,TGTGCCAGCAGCTTCCCAGACAGGTCCTATGGCTACACCTTC,TRBV7-9,NA,14,TRBJ1-2,NA
CASSELAGYVDTQYF,TGTGCCAGCAGTGAACTAGCGGGGTACGTTGATACGCAGTATTTT,TRBV6-1,TRBD2,15,TRBJ2-3,NA
CASSLSVSGSSYEQYF,TGTGCCAGCAGTTTATCGGTGAGCGGCAGCTCCTACGAGCAGTACTTC,TRBV28,NA,16,TRBJ2-7,NA
CASSQEILNTEAFF,TGCGCCAGCAGCCAAGAGATTTTGAACACTGAAGCTTTCTTT,TRBV4-1,NA,14,TRBJ1-1,many
CASSPREAGANVLTF,TGTGCCAGCAGCCCCCGGGAGGCTGGGGCCAACGTCCTGACTTTC,TRBV12-3/TRBV12-4,TRBD2,15,TRBJ2-6,NA
CATQGGGASTGELFF,TGTGCCACTCAGGGAGGGGGGGCGTCCACCGGGGAGCTGTTTTTT,TRBV12-3/TRBV12-4,NA,15,TRBJ2-2,once
CASSTRGGTTDTQYF,TGTGCCAGCAGTACCCGAGGCGGAACCACAGATACGCAGTATTTT,TRBV6-5,NA,15,TRBJ2-3,few